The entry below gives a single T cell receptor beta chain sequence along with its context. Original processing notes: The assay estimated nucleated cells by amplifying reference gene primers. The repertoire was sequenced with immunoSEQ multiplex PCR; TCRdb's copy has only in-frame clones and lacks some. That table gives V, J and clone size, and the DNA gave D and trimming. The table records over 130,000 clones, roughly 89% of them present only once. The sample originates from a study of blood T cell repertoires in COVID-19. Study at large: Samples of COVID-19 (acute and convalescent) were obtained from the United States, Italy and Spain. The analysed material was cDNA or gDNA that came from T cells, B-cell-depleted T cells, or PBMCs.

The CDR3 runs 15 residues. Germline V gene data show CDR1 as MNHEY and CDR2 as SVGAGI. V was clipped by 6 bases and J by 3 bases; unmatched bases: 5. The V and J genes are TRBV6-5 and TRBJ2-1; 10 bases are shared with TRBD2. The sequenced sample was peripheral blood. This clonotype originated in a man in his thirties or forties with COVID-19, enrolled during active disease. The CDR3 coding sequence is TGTGCCAGCAGGCCCGGACTAGCGGACTACAATGAGCAGTTCTTC. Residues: CASRPGLADYNEQFF.